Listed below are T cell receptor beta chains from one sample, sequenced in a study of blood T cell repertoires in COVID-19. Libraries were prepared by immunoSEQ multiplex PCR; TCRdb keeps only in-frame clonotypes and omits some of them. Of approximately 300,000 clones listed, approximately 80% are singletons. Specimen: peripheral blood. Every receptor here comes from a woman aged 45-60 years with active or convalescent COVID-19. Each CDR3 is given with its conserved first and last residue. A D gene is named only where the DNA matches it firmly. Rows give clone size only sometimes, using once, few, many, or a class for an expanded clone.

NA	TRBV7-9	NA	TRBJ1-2	CASSLEAGGYGYTF	TGTGCCAGCAGCTTAGAAGCGGGGGGCTATGGCTACACCTTC
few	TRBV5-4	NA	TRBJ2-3	CASSWRVGTQYF	TGTGCCAGCAGCTGGAGGGTGGGTACGCAGTATTTT
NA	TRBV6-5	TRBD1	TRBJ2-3	CASRPDRGGTDTQYF	TGTGCCAGCAGGCCCGACAGGGGTGGCACAGATACGCAGTATTTT
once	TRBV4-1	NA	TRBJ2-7	CASSPTTGSYEQYF	TGCGCCAGCAGCCCAACGACAGGCTCCTACGAGCAGTACTTC
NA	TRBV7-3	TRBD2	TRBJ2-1	CASSLRLAGGDEQFF	TGTGCCAGCAGCTTAAGATTGGCGGGAGGGGATGAGCAGTTCTTC
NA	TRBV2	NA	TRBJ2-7	CASRRDTLYEQYF	TGTGCCAGCAGACGGGATACCCTCTACGAGCAGTACTTC
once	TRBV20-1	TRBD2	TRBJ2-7	CSASSSGRASWEQYF	TGCAGTGCTAGTTCTAGCGGGAGGGCCTCGTGGGAGCAGTACTTC
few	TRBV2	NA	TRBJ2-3	CASRWSDADTQYF	TGTGCCAGCAGATGGAGTGACGCAGATACGCAGTATTTT
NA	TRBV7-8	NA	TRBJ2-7	CASSFQIREREQYF	TGTGCCAGCAGCTTCCAGATACGGGAGAGAGAGCAGTACTTC
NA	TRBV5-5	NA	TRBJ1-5	CASSVPGMPQHF	TGTGCCAGCAGCGTACCAGGGATGCCCCAGCATTTT
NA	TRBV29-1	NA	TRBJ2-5	CSVDNQGGGTQYF	TGCAGCGTTGACAACCAGGGGGGAGGGACCCAGTACTTC
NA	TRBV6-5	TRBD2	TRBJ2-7	CASSRGGRYEQYF	TGTGCCAGCTCTCGCGGGGGGCGCTACGAGCAGTACTTC
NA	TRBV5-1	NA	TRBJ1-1	CASSLEGAPSNTEAFF	TGCGCCAGCAGCTTGGAAGGGGCTCCATCGAACACTGAAGCTTTCTTT
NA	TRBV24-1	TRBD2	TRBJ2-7	CATSDFGRGSSYEQYF	TGTGCCACCAGTGATTTTGGGAGGGGATCTTCCTACGAGCAGTACTTC
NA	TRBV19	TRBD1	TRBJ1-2	CASSIGPGGVYGYTF	TGTGCCAGTAGTATTGGGCCAGGGGGCGTCTATGGCTACACCTTC
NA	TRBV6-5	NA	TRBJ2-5	CASSGASQETQYF	TGTGCCAGCTCTGGGGCTAGCCAAGAGACCCAGTACTTC
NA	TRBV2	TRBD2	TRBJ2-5	CASSGGREGTQYF	TGTGCCAGCAGTGGGGGCAGGGAGGGGACCCAGTACTTC
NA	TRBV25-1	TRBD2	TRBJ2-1	CASRSTSGNNEQFF	TGTGCCAGCAGATCGACTAGCGGGAACAATGAGCAGTTCTTC
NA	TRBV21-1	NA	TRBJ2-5	CASSPRGGRGETQYF	TGTGCCAGCAGCCCACGCGGGGGGCGCGGAGAGACCCAGTACTTC
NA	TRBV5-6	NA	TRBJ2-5	CASSFGGRGETQYF	TGTGCCAGCAGCTTTGGAGGGAGGGGGGAGACCCAGTACTTC
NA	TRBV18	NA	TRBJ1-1	CASSKRAGKNTEAFF	TGTGCCAGCTCCAAAAGGGCGGGGAAGAACACTGAAGCTTTCTTT
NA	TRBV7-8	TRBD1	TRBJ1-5	CASSLLAGGESNQPQHF	TGTGCCAGCAGCTTACTGGCAGGGGGCGAGTCCAATCAGCCCCAGCATTTT
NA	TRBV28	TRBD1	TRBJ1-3	CASSSDRGTYF	TGTGCCAGCTCCTCGGACAGGGGGACGTATTTT
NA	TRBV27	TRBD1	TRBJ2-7	CASSPGQGYEQYF	TGTGCCAGCAGCCCGGGACAGGGCTACGAGCAGTACTTC
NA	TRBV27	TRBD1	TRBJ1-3	CASRVTGNGNTIYF	TGTGCCAGCAGGGTGACAGGGAATGGAAACACCATATATTTT
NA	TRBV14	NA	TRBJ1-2	CASSHSTYGYTF	TGTGCCAGCAGCCACTCTACCTATGGCTACACCTTC
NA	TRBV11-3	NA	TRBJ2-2	CASTPGGHLTGELFF	TGTGCCAGCACCCCCGGGGGGCACCTCACCGGGGAGCTGTTTTTT
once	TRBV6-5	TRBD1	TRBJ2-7	CASSSPGQSTYEQYF	TGTGCCAGCAGTTCCCCGGGACAGAGTACTTACGAGCAGTACTTC
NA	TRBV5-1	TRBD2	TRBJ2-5	CASTLSETSLQETQYF	TGCGCCAGCACCCTGTCGGAGACTAGCCTCCAAGAGACCCAGTACTTC
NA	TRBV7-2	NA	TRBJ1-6	CASSPRLGNNSPLHF	TGTGCCAGCAGCCCGAGGTTAGGAAATAATTCACCCCTCCACTTT
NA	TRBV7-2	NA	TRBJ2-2	CASSLAVEVATTTGELFF	TGTGCCAGCAGCTTAGCAGTGGAAGTAGCCACAACCACCGGGGAGCTGTTTTTT
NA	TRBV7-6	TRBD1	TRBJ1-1	CASSLQGVGVNTEAFF	TGTGCCAGCAGCTTACAGGGGGTAGGGGTGAACACTGAAGCTTTCTTT